This T cell receptor beta chain was recorded in a study of CD8+CD57+ T cells in acquired aplastic anemia. This CDR3 has 17 amino acids. Germline V gives CDR1 MGHDK, CDR2 SYGVNS. V dropped 6 bases and J dropped 2 bases, with 23 bases sitting between them. All sequencing subjects had displayed CD8+CD57+ cell expansion on flow cytometry. Genomic DNA was employed as the template in profiling TCR beta VDJ and CDR3. TCRdb reanalysed the reads using MiXCR and keeps one entry per CDR3 protein. The sample has roughly 200,000 distinct CDR3 sequences; 65% are singletons. The receptor was derived from a human donor with aplastic anemia. The genes are TRBV25-1 and TRBJ2-7; D is perhaps TRBD1 (7 bases). Sequencing was done on a sample of sorted CD4+, CD8+, or CD8+CD57+ T cells (not recorded which) from PBMCs. DNA of the CDR3: TGTGCCAGCAGACGGCCTCAGGGGGGTCAGCGGACCTACGAGCAGTACTTC. This sequence encodes CASRRPQGGQRTYEQYF.